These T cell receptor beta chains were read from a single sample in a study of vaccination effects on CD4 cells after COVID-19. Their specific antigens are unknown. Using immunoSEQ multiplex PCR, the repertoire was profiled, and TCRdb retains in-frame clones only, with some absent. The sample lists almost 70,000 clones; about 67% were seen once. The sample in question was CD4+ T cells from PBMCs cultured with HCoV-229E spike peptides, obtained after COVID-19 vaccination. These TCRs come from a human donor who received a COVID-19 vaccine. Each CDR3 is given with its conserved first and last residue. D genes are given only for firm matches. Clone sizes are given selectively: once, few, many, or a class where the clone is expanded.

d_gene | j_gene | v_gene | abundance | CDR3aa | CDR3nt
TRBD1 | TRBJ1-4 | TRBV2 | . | CASRGDRTNEKLFF | TGTGCCAGCAGAGGGGACAGGACTAATGAAAAACTGTTTTTT
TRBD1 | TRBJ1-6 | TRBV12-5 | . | CASGLVLGRDSANSPLHF | TGTGCTAGTGGTTTGGTACTAGGTCGGGACAGCGCCAATTCACCCCTCCACTTT
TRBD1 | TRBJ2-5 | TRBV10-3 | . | CAISRDSSQETQYF | TGTGCCATCAGCCGGGACAGTTCCCAAGAGACCCAGTACTTC
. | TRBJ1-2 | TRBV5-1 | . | CASSLNPGFYGYTF | TGCGCCAGCAGCTTGAATCCGGGGTTCTATGGCTACACCTTC
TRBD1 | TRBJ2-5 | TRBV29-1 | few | CSAVDTGTGYQETQYF | TGCAGCGCCGTCGATACCGGGACAGGGTACCAAGAGACCCAGTACTTC
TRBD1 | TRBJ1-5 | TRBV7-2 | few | CASSFDGQGIQPQHF | TGTGCCAGCAGCTTCGACGGACAGGGGATTCAGCCCCAGCATTTT
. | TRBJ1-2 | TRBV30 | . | CAWSPGQAGYTF | TGTGCCTGGAGCCCCGGGCAGGCGGGCTACACCTTC
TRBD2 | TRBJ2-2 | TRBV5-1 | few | CASSIRLATGELFF | TGCGCCAGCAGCATAAGACTAGCGACCGGGGAGCTGTTTTTT
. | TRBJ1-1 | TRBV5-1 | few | CASSPSRTTNTEAFF | TGCGCCAGCAGCCCTAGCCGGACAACAAACACTGAAGCTTTCTTT
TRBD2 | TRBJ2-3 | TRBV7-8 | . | CASSLGTSGGGSTDTQYF | TGTGCCAGCAGCTTGGGGACTAGCGGGGGGGGTAGCACAGATACGCAGTATTTT
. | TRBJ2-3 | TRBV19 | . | CASSAPKGGTDTQYF | TGTGCCAGTAGTGCCCCGAAGGGGGGCACAGATACGCAGTATTTT
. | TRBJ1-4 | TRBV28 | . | CASIAGRGNEKLFF | TGTGCCAGCATCGCGGGGAGGGGGAATGAAAAACTGTTTTTT
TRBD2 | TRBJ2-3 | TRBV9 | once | CASSYLSGGATDTQYF | TGTGCCAGCAGCTATTTGAGCGGGGGGGCCACAGATACGCAGTATTTT